This T cell receptor beta chain originates from a study of CD8 T cells in ankylosing spondylitis. The CDR3 length is 14 residues. Germline CDR1 and CDR2: SGHRS and YFSETQ. Deletions cut 3 bases from V and 1 base from J, with 10 bases between. Findings and limits, study-wide: Clones tied to disease were said to be significantly enriched in matched ankylosing spondylitis synovial fluid. Typical of ankylosing spondylitis blood, it appeared, was a TCR beta motif of several highly homologous variants.

One entry per CDR3 protein, called by TCRdb with MiXCR from the 5' RACE reads. Among under 200,000 distinct CDR3 sequences listed, 9.5% to 10% were seen once. This clonotype was seen only a few times. Its antigen remains unknown. The TCR was taken from a female donor with ankylosing spondylitis or in good health (not recorded which). The sample taken for sequencing was blood, either unsorted or a sorted T cell fraction (not recorded which). The chain joins TRBV5-1 to TRBJ1-1; TRBD1 might be the D (5 bases). The CDR3 DNA reads as TGCGCCAGCAGCTGGTGGGACGGGAACACTGAAGCTTTCTTT. It encodes CASSWWDGNTEAFF. Full variable domain (remainder filled in from reference TRBV5-1 and TRBJ1-1): KAGVTQTPRYLIKTRGQQVTLSCSPISGHRSVSWYQQTPGQGLQFLFEYFSETQRNKGNFPGRFSGRQFSNSRSEMNVSTLELGDSALYLCASSWWDGNTEAFFGQGTRLTVV.